The source of this TCR beta chain is a study of blood T cell dynamics during melanoma immunotherapy. Overall study: First-line therapy was either pembrolizumab or nivolumab with ipilimumab for metastatic melanoma.

The table came from immunoSEQ multiplex PCR; TCRdb's copy has only in-frame clones and leaves some out. The sample holds some 12,000 clones; nearly 90% are singletons and the top ten take almost 6.5%. Time point given: week 3, after first cycle of checkpoint inhibitor. The germline gives CDR1 SGHTA, CDR2 FQGNSA. This CDR3 spans 14 amino acids. As regards this clone: At one boundary the junction diverges from the germline segment, which might be a read error.

The material was blood, obtained from a patient treated with checkpoint blockade. The rearrangement links TRBV7-2 to TRBJ1-1; D possibly corresponds to TRBD1 (6 bases). The source of this sequence is a human donor with melanoma. The CDR3, as DNA: TGTGCCAGCACCTTATACAGGGCGAACACTGAAGCTTTCTTT. Amino acid sequence: CASTLYRANTEAFF.